The clone carrying this T cell receptor (beta chain) was seen repeatedly, ten times or more. What it binds is not known. The sample is drawn from a study of T-cell memory formation after mild COVID-19. Study context: TCR clusters were mostly donor specific.

Study-level points and caveats: Day 15 to 85 contracting clones showed balanced CD4/CD8; day 15 to 37 expanders favored CD4+. Several responding clones turned up in pre-infection memory, indicating that cross-reactive memory may have taken part.

This CDR3 has 15 amino acids. V shed 1 base and J 6 bases; nucleotides not matched to a gene: 6. Germline CDR1 and CDR2: LNHDA and SQIVND (reference sequence). TCRdb recomputed calls from the 5' RACE reads with MiXCR, one row per CDR3 protein. The table lists 5,000 or so distinct CDR3 sequences, around 43% of them singletons, with 2.6% in the top ten. The V gene is TRBV19, the J gene TRBJ2-1; 7 bases agree with TRBD1. Source material: PBMCs or a T cell subset sorted from them (not recorded which). This TCR was sampled from an adult who had mild COVID-19 (a few samples of this study predate the infection). Cell type and time point are not known. In DNA form, the CDR3 reads TGTGCCAGTAGTATAGTGTCCGGGACAGTCAATGAGCAGTTCTTC. The encoded protein is CASSIVSGTVNEQFF.